These 27 T cell receptor beta chains were all obtained from the same sample, sequenced in a study of blood T cells in healthy people across ages (dated by TCRdb to 2013 to 2016). Libraries came from 5' RACE. Instrument used: Illumina HiSeq 2500. A second PCR of about 6 to 11 cycles was run with a J-beta primer mix and a sample-barcoded 5' primer. Starting from the raw public reads, TCRdb applied fastp trimming at Q25, assembled clones with MiXCR and retained in-frame beta chains. Each CDR3 protein gets just one entry, which takes the most common genes and DNA from the rows behind it. This sample has around 500,000 distinct CDR3 sequences in its table, and less than 60% of those were observed once. Around 23% of the sample is in the top ten clones. The sequenced sample was blood. The receptors come from an elderly man in good health.

The V gene is TRBV5-1, the J gene TRBJ2-5; 13 bases are a match to TRBD2. CDR1 and CDR2 (germline): SGHRS, YFSETQ. After removal of 4 bases from V and 2 bases from J, the junction contained 5 bases not matched to a gene. The CDR3 loop spans 16 amino acids. This chain's CDR3 is CASSIGTSGTQETQYF. CDR3 DNA: TGCGCCAGCAGCATCGGGACTAGCGGGACTCAAGAGACCCAGTACTTC.

J is TRBJ2-1 and V is TRBV7-9; D is undetermined. CDR1 is SEHNR and CDR2 is FQNEAQ in the germline V gene (reference sequence). V lost 1 base and J 0 bases, leaving 4 bases between the germline ends. The CDR3 is made up of 14 amino acids. CDR3 nucleotides: TGTGCCAGCAGCTTAGATACCTCCTACAATGAGCAGTTCTTC. It encodes CASSLDTSYNEQFF. Filled out from reference TRBV7-9 and TRBJ2-1, the complete variable domain reads DTGVSQNPRHKITKRGQNVTFRCDPISEHNRLYWYRQTLGQGPEFLTYFQNEAQLEKSRLLSDRFSAERPKGSFSTLEIQRTEQGDSAMYLCASSLDTSYNEQFFGPGTRLTVL.

The CDR3 spells CASSLSGRGEQYF. The CDR3 DNA is TGTGCCAGCAGCCTCAGCGGGAGGGGCGAGCAGTACTTC. The V gene is TRBV3-1, the J gene TRBJ2-7, with 10 positions matching TRBD2. After removal of 4 bases from V and 6 bases from J, the junction contained 3 bases not matched to a gene. This CDR3 has 13 amino acids. Looked up from germline, CDR1 is LGHDT and CDR2 is YNNKEL (reference sequence).

At least ten counts were recorded for this clonotype. The CDR3 here is CASSYSRTSGRETQYF. The DNA for the CDR3 is TGTGCCAGCAGTTACTCGAGGACTAGCGGGCGAGAGACCCAGTACTTC. The V gene is TRBV6-6, the J gene TRBJ2-5, with 11 nucleotides matching TRBD2. The CDR3 length is 16 residues. The germline gives CDR1 MNHNY, CDR2 SVGAGI (reference sequence). Unmatched junction bases numbered 4, after V lost 0 bases and J lost 4 bases.

This chain links TRBV20-1 with TRBJ2-3, with 7 bases aligning to TRBD1. The CDR3 runs to 15 residues. In germline, CDR1 is DFQATT, CDR2 SNEGSKA (reference sequence). Trimming at V came to 3 bases and at J to 2 bases, leaving 8 bases not matched to a gene. In nucleotides, the CDR3 is TGCAGTGCTAGGGGGACAGCCGGAACCACAGATACGCAGTATTTT. It encodes CSARGTAGTTDTQYF.

The chain employs TRBV6-2 or TRBV6-3 and TRBJ1-5; TRBD1 might be the D (5 bases). V was cut by 4 bases and J by 5 bases, with 18 bases left in between. The CDR3 runs 16 residues. Germline lookup yields CDR1 MNHEY and CDR2 SVGEGT. The CDR3, as DNA: TGTGCCAGCAGTTTCTTCGGGGGAATCAGAGATCAGCCCCAGCATTTT. Amino acids: CASSFFGGIRDQPQHF.

The sample holds a few counts of this clonotype. The chain recombines TRBV13 with TRBJ2-2; 7 bases are a match to TRBD1. With 5 bases clipped from V and 0 bases from J, the junction kept 9 bases outside the gene matches. In germline, CDR1 is PRHDT, CDR2 FYEKMQ (reference sequence). CDR3 size: 17 residues. The CDR3 DNA follows: TGTGCCAGCAGCCCCCTAGGGGGCAGGACGAACACCGGGGAGCTGTTTTTT. Residues: CASSPLGGRTNTGELFF. The full variable domain, with the rest looked up from reference TRBV13 and TRBJ2-2, is AAGVIQSPRHLIKEKRETATLKCYPIPRHDTVYWYQQGPGQDPQFLISFYEKMQSDKGSIPDRFSAQQFSDYHSELNMSSLELGDSALYFCASSPLGGRTNTGELFFGEGSRLTVL.

The chain couples TRBV20-1 to TRBJ2-7; D uncertain. Looked up from germline, CDR1 is DFQATT and CDR2 is SNEGSKA (reference sequence). With 3 bases removed from V and 4 bases from J, the gap between germline ends came to 10 bases. The CDR3 totals 12 residues. As DNA, the CDR3 is TGCAGTGCTAGCAACGACCGTTACGAGCAGTACTTC. It yields the protein CSASNDRYEQYF.

The chain is built from TRBV20-1 and TRBJ2-3; D is undetermined. The germline CDR1 and CDR2 sequences are DFQATT and SNEGSKA (reference sequence). The CDR3 has 15 amino acids. Trimming took off 0 bases at V and 2 bases at J, with 12 bases between the two ends. The CDR3 sequence is CSARDWGISTDTQYF. Written as DNA, the CDR3 is TGCAGTGCTAGAGATTGGGGAATATCCACAGATACGCAGTATTTT.

V gene TRBV29-1 combines with J gene TRBJ2-3; D call uncertain. The CDR3 runs to 14 residues. Deletions cut 3 bases from V and 5 bases from J, with 15 bases between. Germline V CDR1 and CDR2: SQVTM, ANQGSEA. CDR3 loop: CSVESDLIRDTQYF. In nucleotides, the CDR3 is TGCAGCGTTGAGTCCGACCTAATTCGAGATACGCAGTATTTT.

The chain couples TRBV6-2 or TRBV6-3 to TRBJ2-7, with 9 bases matching TRBD1. CDR1 is MNHEY and CDR2 is SVGEGT in the germline V gene. With V trimmed by 2 bases and J by 5 bases, 7 bases remained unmatched. This CDR3 contains 15 residues. In nucleotides, the CDR3 is TGTGCCAGCAGTTACCCCCACCGGACAGGGGACGAGCAGTACTTC. It encodes CASSYPHRTGDEQYF.

The chain carries TRBV24-1 and TRBJ2-5; TRBD2 might be the D (6 bases). Between the trimmed V and J ends, which lost 4 bases and 3 bases, there was a span of 11 bases. This CDR3 region has 14 residues. Per the germline V gene, CDR1 is KGHDR and CDR2 is SFDVKD. CDR3 DNA sequence: TGTGCCACCAGTGAGTCGGGACTGAAAGAGACCCAGTACTTC. Translation gives CATSESGLKETQYF.

The chain is built from TRBV10-3 and TRBJ1-1; 9 nucleotides align to TRBD1. V gave up 7 bases and J gave up 3 bases; unmatched junction bases: 9. The germline V gene encodes CDR1 ENHRY and CDR2 SYGVKD. CDR3 length equals 15 residues. The CDR3 reads CAITRDRDGYTEAFF. The CDR3 DNA is TGTGCCATCACCCGGGACAGGGATGGGTACACTGAAGCTTTCTTT.

V usage is TRBV20-1 and J usage is TRBJ2-7, with D perhaps matching TRBD1 or TRBD2 (5 bases each). Germline loops: CDR1 DFQATT, CDR2 SNEGSKA (reference sequence). The CDR3 totals 10 residues. The germline V and J ends were trimmed by 5 bases and 7 bases, with 9 bases remaining between them. This CDR3 is CSAGGWEQYF. CDR3 coding DNA: TGCAGTGCTGGGGGATGGGAGCAGTACTTC.

This clonotype appeared a few times. The chain links TRBV7-2 to TRBJ2-7; D not certain. The CDR3 runs 14 residues. Trimming cost V 5 bases and J 2 bases, with 13 bases left between them. Germline V gene lookup returns CDR1 SGHTA and CDR2 FQGNSA. CDR3 sequence reads: CASSLGISPYEQYF. The CDR3 DNA follows: TGTGCCAGCAGCCTCGGCATCTCTCCCTACGAGCAGTACTTC.

V is TRBV9 and J is TRBJ2-7; no clear D. CDR1 is SGDLS and CDR2 is YYNGEE in the germline V gene. V shed 0 bases and J shed 5 bases, with 15 bases lying between them. This CDR3 contains 15 residues. The chain's CDR3 is CASSVGAGSTDEQYF. For the CDR3, the DNA is TGTGCCAGCAGCGTAGGTGCCGGGTCCACCGACGAGCAGTACTTC.

This clonotype occurred a few times. The V gene is TRBV30, the J gene TRBJ2-1; D gene ambiguous. The V and J ends lost 6 bases and 7 bases respectively, with 7 bases between them. The CDR3 has 10 residues. CDR1 is GTSNPN, CDR2 SVGIG, per germline (reference sequence). The DNA of the CDR3 is TGTGCCTGTGGCGAGAATGAGCAGTTCTTC. Amino acids: CACGENEQFF.

This clonotype was observed a handful of times. The V and J genes are TRBV10-3 and TRBJ2-2; no definite D call. From germline, CDR1 is ENHRY and CDR2 SYGVKD. V lost 10 bases to trimming and J lost 0 bases, with 15 bases between them. This CDR3 region has 15 residues. The CDR3 sequence is CATNPVNANTGELFF. Written as DNA, the CDR3 is TGTGCCACTAACCCGGTGAACGCGAACACCGGGGAGCTGTTTTTT.

The V call is TRBV14, the J call TRBJ2-4; D not certain. The CDR3 sequence is 12 residues long. The V end lost 2 bases, the J end lost 11 bases, and 10 bases lay between the germline ends. CDR1 and CDR2 from the germline V gene are SGHDN and FVKESK. This chain's CDR3 is CASSQSALVQYF. The CDR3 DNA sequence: TGTGCCAGCAGCCAATCGGCTTTGGTTCAGTACTTC.

The gene calls are TRBV4-3 and TRBJ2-2; weak D call: TRBD1 (6 bases). Germline CDR1 reads LGHNA; CDR2 reads YSLEER. The CDR3 loop spans 16 amino acids. Trimming cost V 0 bases and J 5 bases, with 13 bases left between them. The CDR3 here is CASSQEGRGRTGELFF. In DNA form, the CDR3 reads TGCGCCAGCAGCCAAGAAGGCAGGGGTCGTACCGGGGAGCTGTTTTTT.

The gene calls are TRBV7-2 and TRBJ2-7, with D possibly matching TRBD1 (6 bases). This CDR3 comprises 15 residues. The germline gives CDR1 SGHTA, CDR2 FQGNSA. V lost 2 bases, J lost 1 base, and 12 bases lay in between. The CDR3 is CASSLSQGQSYEQYF. The CDR3 nucleotides read TGTGCCAGCAGCTTAAGTCAGGGGCAATCCTACGAGCAGTACTTC.

The V gene is TRBV7-9, the J gene TRBJ2-3; 10 bases map to TRBD2. J gave up 7 bases and V 5 bases, and 12 bases lay outside the gene matches. Germline CDR1 reads SEHNR; CDR2 reads FQNEAQ (reference sequence). This CDR3 has 16 residues. CDR3 residues: CASSRRPSGGTNTQYF. The CDR3 DNA reads TGTGCCAGCAGCCGTCGTCCTAGCGGGGGCACGAATACGCAGTATTTT.

J is TRBJ2-5 and V is TRBV6-1; a weak D match, TRBD1 (6 bases). Trimming removed 7 bases at V and 2 bases at J, with 14 bases between. The CDR3 runs to 14 residues. Per the germline V gene, CDR1 is MNHNS and CDR2 is SASEGT. The CDR3 sequence is CASNPGHIQETQYF. As DNA, the CDR3 is TGTGCCAGCAATCCGGGACACATACAAGAGACCCAGTACTTC.

This clonotype was observed a handful of times. The chain links TRBV20-1 to TRBJ2-3, with 7 positions matching TRBD2. J lost 3 bases, V lost 3 bases, and 0 bases had no gene match. This CDR3 has 12 amino acids. Germline V CDR1 and CDR2: DFQATT, SNEGSKA (reference sequence). The CDR3 DNA follows: TGCAGTGCTAGGCGGGAGACAGATACGCAGTATTTT. Amino acid sequence: CSARRETDTQYF.

This clonotype was counted a few times. The gene calls are TRBV29-1 and TRBJ2-3, with TRBD2 matching over 7 bases. This CDR3 is 14 amino acids long. Trimming cost V 6 bases and J 5 bases; bases outside gene matches: 11. Germline loops: CDR1 SQVTM, CDR2 ANQGSEA. The CDR3 coding sequence is TGCAGCGTCGGAACGGGGGGAATGGGAGATACGCAGTATTTT. This encodes CSVGTGGMGDTQYF.

The CDR3 is CASSDQSEDEQYF. The CDR3 DNA follows: TGTGCCAGCTCAGACCAGTCAGAGGACGAGCAGTACTTC. J is TRBJ2-4 and V is TRBV18; no firm D call. The J call may be incorrect, as the DNA end agrees better with TRBJ2-7. This CDR3 comprises 13 residues. The V gene's germline CDR1 is KGHSH and CDR2 LQKENI.

The rearrangement uses TRBV29-1 and TRBJ1-4; 7 bases line up with TRBD1. The germline V gene has CDR1 SQVTM and CDR2 ANQGSEA. After removal of 7 bases from V and 0 bases from J, the junction contained 5 bases not matched to a gene. The CDR3 is 14 residues long. CDR3 loop: CSGGDSTTNEKLFF. The CDR3 coding sequence is TGCAGCGGGGGGGACAGCACAACTAATGAAAAACTGTTTTTT.